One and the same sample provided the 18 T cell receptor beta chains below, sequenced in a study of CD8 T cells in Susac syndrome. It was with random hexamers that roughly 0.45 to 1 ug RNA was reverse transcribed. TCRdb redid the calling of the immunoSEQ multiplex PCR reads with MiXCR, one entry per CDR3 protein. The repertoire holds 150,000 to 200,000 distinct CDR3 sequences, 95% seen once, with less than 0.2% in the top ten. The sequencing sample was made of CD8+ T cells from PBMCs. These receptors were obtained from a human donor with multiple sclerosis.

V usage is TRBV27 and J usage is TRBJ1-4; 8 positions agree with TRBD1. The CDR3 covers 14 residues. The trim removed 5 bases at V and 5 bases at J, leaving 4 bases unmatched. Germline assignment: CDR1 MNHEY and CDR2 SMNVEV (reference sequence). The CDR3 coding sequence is TGTGCCAGCAGTCCTCGGACAGGGAATGAAAAACTGTTTTTT. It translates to CASSPRTGNEKLFF.

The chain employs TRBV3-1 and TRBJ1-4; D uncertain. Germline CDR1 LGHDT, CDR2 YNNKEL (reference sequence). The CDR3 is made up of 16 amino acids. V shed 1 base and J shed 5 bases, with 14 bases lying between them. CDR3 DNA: TGTGCCAGCAGCCAAGTCCGCGTGTCCGTGAATGAAAAACTGTTTTTT. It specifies CASSQVRVSVNEKLFF.

The CDR3 sequence is CSARASPGTGDEQYF. DNA of the CDR3: TGCAGTGCTAGAGCCAGCCCCGGGACAGGGGACGAGCAGTACTTC. The genes are TRBV20-1 and TRBJ2-7, with 10 bases aligning to TRBD1. Unmatched junction bases numbered 8, after V lost 1 base and J lost 5 bases. This CDR3 has 15 amino acids. CDR1 is DFQATT and CDR2 is SNEGSKA in the germline V gene (reference sequence).

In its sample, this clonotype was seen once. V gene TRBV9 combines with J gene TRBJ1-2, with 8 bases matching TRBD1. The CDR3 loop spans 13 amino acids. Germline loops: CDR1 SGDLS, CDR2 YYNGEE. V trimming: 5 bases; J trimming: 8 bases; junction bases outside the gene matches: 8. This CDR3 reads CASSGQGLRGYTF. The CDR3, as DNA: TGTGCCAGCAGTGGACAGGGTTTACGCGGCTACACCTTC. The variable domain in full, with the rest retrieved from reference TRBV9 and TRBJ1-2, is DSGVTQTPKHLITATGQRVTLRCSPRSGDLSVYWYQQSLDQGLQFLIQYYNGEERAKGNILERFSAQQFPDLHSELNLSSLELGDSALYFCASSGQGLRGYTFGSGTRLTVV.

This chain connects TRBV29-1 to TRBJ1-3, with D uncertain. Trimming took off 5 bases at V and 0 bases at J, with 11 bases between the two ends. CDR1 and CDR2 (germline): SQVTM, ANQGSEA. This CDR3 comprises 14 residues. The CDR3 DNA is TGCAGCGTTCAGACAAGGCGCTCTGGAAACACCATATATTTT. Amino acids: CSVQTRRSGNTIYF.

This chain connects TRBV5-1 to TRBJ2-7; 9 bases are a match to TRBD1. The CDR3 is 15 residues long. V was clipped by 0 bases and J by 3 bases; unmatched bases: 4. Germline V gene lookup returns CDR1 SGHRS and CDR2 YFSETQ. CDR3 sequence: CASSLAGQGFYEQYF. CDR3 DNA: TGCGCCAGCAGCTTGGCGGGACAGGGATTCTACGAGCAGTACTTC.

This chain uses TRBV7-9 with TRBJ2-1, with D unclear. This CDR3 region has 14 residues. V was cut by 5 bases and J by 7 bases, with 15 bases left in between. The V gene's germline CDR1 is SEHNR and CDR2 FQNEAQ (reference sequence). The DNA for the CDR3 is TGTGCCAGCAGCGCACCGGGTCGCCCAAATGAGCAGTTCTTC. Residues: CASSAPGRPNEQFF.

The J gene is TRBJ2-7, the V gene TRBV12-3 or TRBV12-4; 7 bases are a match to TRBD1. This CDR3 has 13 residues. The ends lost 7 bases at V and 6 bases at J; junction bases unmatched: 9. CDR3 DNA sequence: TGTGCCAGCACCCGGGACAGTAACGGCGAGCAGTACTTC. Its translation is CASTRDSNGEQYF.

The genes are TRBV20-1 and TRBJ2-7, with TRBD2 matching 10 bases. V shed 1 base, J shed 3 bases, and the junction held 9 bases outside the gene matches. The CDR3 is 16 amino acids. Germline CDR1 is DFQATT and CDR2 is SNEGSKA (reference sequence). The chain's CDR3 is CSARGYMSGRDYEQYF. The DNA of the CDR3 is TGCAGTGCTAGAGGATATATGAGCGGGAGGGACTACGAGCAGTACTTC.

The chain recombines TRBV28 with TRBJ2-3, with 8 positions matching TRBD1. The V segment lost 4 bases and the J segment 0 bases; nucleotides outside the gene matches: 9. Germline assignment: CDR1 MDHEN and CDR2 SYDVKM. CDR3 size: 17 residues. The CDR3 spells CASSSTAGTGSTDTQYF. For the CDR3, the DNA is TGTGCCAGCAGTTCGACCGCCGGGACAGGAAGCACAGATACGCAGTATTTT.

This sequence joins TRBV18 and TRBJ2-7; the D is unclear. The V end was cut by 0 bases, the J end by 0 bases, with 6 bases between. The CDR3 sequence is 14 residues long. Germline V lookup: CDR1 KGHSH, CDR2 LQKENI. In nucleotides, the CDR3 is TGTGCCAGCTCACCACCGTACACCTCCTACGAGCAGTACTTC. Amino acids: CASSPPYTSYEQYF.

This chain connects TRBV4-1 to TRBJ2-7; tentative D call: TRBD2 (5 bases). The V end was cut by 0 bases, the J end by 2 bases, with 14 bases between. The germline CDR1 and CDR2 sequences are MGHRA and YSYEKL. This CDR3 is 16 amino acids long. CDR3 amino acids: CASSQDRWEPTYEQYF. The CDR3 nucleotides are TGCGCCAGCAGCCAAGATCGGTGGGAGCCGACCTACGAGCAGTACTTC.

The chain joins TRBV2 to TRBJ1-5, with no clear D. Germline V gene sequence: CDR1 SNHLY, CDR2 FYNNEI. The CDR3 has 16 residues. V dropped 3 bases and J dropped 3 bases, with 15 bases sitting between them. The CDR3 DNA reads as TGTGCCAGCAGTGAGCACGAGGGCCAAATCAATCAGCCCCAGCATTTT. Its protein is CASSEHEGQINQPQHF.

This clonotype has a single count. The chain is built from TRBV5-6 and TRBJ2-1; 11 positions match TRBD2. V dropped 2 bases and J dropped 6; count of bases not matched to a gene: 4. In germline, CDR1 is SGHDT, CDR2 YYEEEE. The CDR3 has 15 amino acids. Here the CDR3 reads CASSLLLAGGNEQFF. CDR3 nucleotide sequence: TGTGCCAGCAGCTTACTCCTAGCGGGGGGCAATGAGCAGTTCTTC.

CDR3 in DNA: TGTGCCTGGTTTGACCCTAAAGATGGCTACACCTTC. Protein product: CAWFDPKDGYTF. J is TRBJ1-2 and V is TRBV30; no reliable D call. The V end lost 5 bases, the J end lost 6 bases, and 13 bases lay between the germline ends. The CDR3 covers 12 residues. From germline, CDR1 is GTSNPN and CDR2 SVGIG (reference sequence).

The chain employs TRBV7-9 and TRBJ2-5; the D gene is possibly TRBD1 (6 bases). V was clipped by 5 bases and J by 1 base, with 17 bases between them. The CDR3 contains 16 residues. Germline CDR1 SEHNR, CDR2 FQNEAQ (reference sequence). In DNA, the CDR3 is TGTGCCAGCAGCCCCACATCAGGGGAATTCCAAGAGACCCAGTACTTC. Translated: CASSPTSGEFQETQYF.

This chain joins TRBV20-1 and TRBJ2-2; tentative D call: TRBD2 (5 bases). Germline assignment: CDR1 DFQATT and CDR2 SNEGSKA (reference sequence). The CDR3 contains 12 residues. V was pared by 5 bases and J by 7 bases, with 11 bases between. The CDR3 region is CSAGADGGELFF. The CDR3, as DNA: TGCAGTGCTGGAGCGGACGGCGGGGAGCTGTTTTTT.

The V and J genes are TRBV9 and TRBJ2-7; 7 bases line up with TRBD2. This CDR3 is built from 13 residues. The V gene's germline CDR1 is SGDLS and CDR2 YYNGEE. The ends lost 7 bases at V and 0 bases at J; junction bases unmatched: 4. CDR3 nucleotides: TGTGCCAGCGGCGGGAGTAACTCCTACGAGCAGTACTTC. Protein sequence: CASGGSNSYEQYF.